The 12 T cell receptor beta chains reported below all come from one sample, sequenced in a study of blood T cell repertoires in COVID-19. Data came from immunoSEQ multiplex PCR; TCRdb stores just in-frame clones and leaves some out. The table lists around 320,000 clones, roughly nine tenths of them singletons. The source material was PBMCs or T cells enriched from blood (not recorded which). The source of these receptors is a woman between 50 and 59 years old who had been exposed to COVID-19.

V gene TRBV4-1 combines with J gene TRBJ2-1; D uncertain. This CDR3 comprises 15 residues. CDR1 is MGHRA and CDR2 is YSYEKL in the germline V gene. With 3 bases removed from V and 2 bases from J, the gap between germline ends came to 11 bases. The CDR3, as DNA: TGCGCCAGCAGCCAGGAGTTTGGAGCCTACAATGAGCAGTTCTTC. This sequence encodes CASSQEFGAYNEQFF.

This CDR3 is CASSLPGGPRAGYTF. The CDR3 bases are TGTGCCAGCAGCCTGCCGGGGGGGCCGCGTGCTGGCTACACCTTC. This chain uses TRBV7-2 with TRBJ1-2; D might be TRBD1 (6 bases). Germline V lookup: CDR1 SGHTA, CDR2 FQGNSA. V shed 5 bases and J shed 7 bases, with 20 bases lying between them. The CDR3 totals 15 residues.

V and J are TRBV27 and TRBJ1-1, with D possibly matching TRBD1 (6 bases). The length of the CDR3 is 13 residues. Germline V gene lookup returns CDR1 MNHEY and CDR2 SMNVEV (reference sequence). V was shortened by 8 bases and J by 2 bases, with 12 bases between the two germline ends. For the CDR3, the DNA is TGTGCCAGCCAGATACAGGGTAACACTGAAGCTTTCTTT. Translated: CASQIQGNTEAFF.

V and J are TRBV27 and TRBJ1-5, with 8 bases aligning to TRBD1. CDR1 MNHEY and CDR2 SMNVEV come from the germline V gene (reference sequence). The CDR3 is 12 amino acids. The trim removed 5 bases at V and 7 bases at J, leaving 1 base unmatched. As DNA, the CDR3 is TGTGCCAGCAGTAACAGGGGGCAGCCCCAGCATTTT. This codes for CASSNRGQPQHF.

The V call is TRBV5-5, the J call TRBJ2-5; D call uncertain. V lost 5 bases and J 5 bases, leaving 10 bases between the germline ends. Germline CDR1 and CDR2: SGHKS and YYEKEE (reference sequence). This CDR3 has 12 residues. The CDR3 nucleotides are TGTGCCAGCAGTATGGGCCAGGAGACCCAGTACTTC. This translates into CASSMGQETQYF.

Only one count was recorded for this clone. The chain's CDR3 is CASSLVDQPQHF. The CDR3 DNA reads TGTGCCAGCAGCTTAGTCGATCAGCCCCAGCATTTT. The chain has TRBV7-9 and TRBJ1-5; D gene uncertain. Deletions cut 1 base from V and 5 bases from J, with 3 bases between. CDR3 length: 12 residues. Germline V gene data show CDR1 as SEHNR and CDR2 as FQNEAQ (reference sequence).

The DNA of the CDR3 is TGTGCCAGCGTGCTCGGGAACACTGAAGCTTTCTTT. It specifies CASVLGNTEAFF. The rearrangement uses TRBV19 and TRBJ1-1; the D is unclear. CDR1 is LNHDA, CDR2 SQIVND, per germline (reference sequence). The CDR3 contains 12 residues. With 9 bases removed from V and 1 base from J, the gap between germline ends came to 9 bases.

J is TRBJ1-6 and V is TRBV5-6; TRBD1 is a possible D gene (6 bases). The CDR3 has 15 residues. CDR1 is SGHDT, CDR2 YYEEEE, per germline. The germline V and J ends were trimmed by 4 bases and 0 bases, with 8 bases remaining between them. CDR3 loop: CASSQGTSYNSPLHF. Here the CDR3 DNA reads TGTGCCAGCAGCCAGGGGACCTCCTATAATTCACCCCTCCACTTT.

The rearrangement uses TRBV7-6 and TRBJ1-4; D unclear. The V end was cut by 5 bases, the J end by 1 base, with 8 bases between. Germline V gene sequence: CDR1 SGHVS, CDR2 FNYEAQ. This CDR3 region has 14 residues. This chain's CDR3 is CASSPVRTNEKLFF. In DNA, the CDR3 is TGTGCCAGCAGCCCTGTCAGAACTAATGAAAAACTGTTTTTT.

The chain links TRBV5-4 to TRBJ1-2; 7 nucleotides agree with TRBD1. The CDR3 is made up of 14 amino acids. With 4 bases clipped from V and 8 bases from J, the junction kept 11 bases outside the gene matches. Germline CDR1 SGHNT, CDR2 YYREEE (reference sequence). For the CDR3, the DNA is TGTGCCAGCAGCCCCGGGGGCAACAGGGGCGGCTACACCTTC. Amino acids: CASSPGGNRGGYTF.

This rearrangement joins TRBV10-3 to TRBJ2-7; 11 bases fit TRBD1. This CDR3 has 13 amino acids. Trimming at V came to 6 bases and at J to 3 bases, leaving 1 base not matched to a gene. Germline V gene data show CDR1 as ENHRY and CDR2 as SYGVKD. In DNA form, the CDR3 reads TGTGCCATCAGCGGGACAGGGGGCTACGAGCAGTACTTC. Amino acids: CAISGTGGYEQYF.

This CDR3 is CASSLSSPLLAGGADTQYF. CDR3 DNA: TGTGCCAGCAGCTTATCCTCTCCGCTCCTAGCGGGGGGGGCAGATACGCAGTATTTT. The chain uses TRBV7-2 and TRBJ2-3, with TRBD2 matching over 12 bases. The CDR3 contains 19 residues. Per the germline V gene, CDR1 is SGHTA and CDR2 is FQGNSA. V lost 2 bases and J lost 4; bases outside the gene matches: 13.